This entry lists 9 T cell receptor beta chains sequenced from one sample in a study of blood T cell repertoires in COVID-19. Using immunoSEQ multiplex PCR, the repertoire was profiled, and TCRdb retains in-frame clones only, with some absent. The sample shows a few hundred thousand clones, around 84% of them seen only once. The sample was peripheral blood. The receptors were gathered from a man aged 45-65 years with acute or convalescent COVID-19.

The chain is built from TRBV18 and TRBJ1-4, with 7 bases matching TRBD1. Germline V gene data show CDR1 as KGHSH and CDR2 as LQKENI. V gave up 6 bases and J gave up 5 bases; unmatched junction bases: 9. This CDR3 has 15 amino acids. The CDR3 region has the DNA TGTGCCAGCTCTCTCGCGACAGGGCGGAATGAAAAACTGTTTTTT. Its translation is CASSLATGRNEKLFF.

This CDR3 is CASSLQGKNEKLFF. The CDR3 region has the DNA TGTGCCAGCAGCTTACAGGGCAAAAATGAAAAACTGTTTTTT. The J gene is TRBJ1-4, the V gene TRBV7-2, with D tentatively TRBD1 (5 bases). CDR3 length equals 14 residues. V was shortened by 2 bases and J by 5 bases, with 9 bases between the two germline ends. Germline assignment: CDR1 SGHTA and CDR2 FQGNSA.

The gene calls are TRBV5-1 and TRBJ1-2; 9 bases line up with TRBD1. Germline trimming cut 4 bases from V and 8 bases from J; bases unmatched to any gene: 9. The CDR3 has 14 residues. The germline V gene has CDR1 SGHRS and CDR2 YFSETQ. CDR3 protein: CASSLTRQGDGYTF. The CDR3 bases are TGCGCCAGCAGCCTGACGAGACAGGGGGACGGCTACACCTTC. The variable domain in full, completed from reference TRBV5-1 and TRBJ1-2, reads KAGVTQTPRYLIKTRGQQVTLSCSPISGHRSVSWYQQTPGQGLQFLFEYFSETQRNKGNFPGRFSGRQFSNSRSEMNVSTLELGDSALYLCASSLTRQGDGYTFGSGTRLTVV.

In this sample, this clone turned up once. J is TRBJ1-1 and V is TRBV7-9, with 7 bases identical to TRBD1. Germline CDR1 SEHNR, CDR2 FQNEAQ (reference sequence). The trim removed 5 bases at V and 0 bases at J, leaving 3 bases unmatched. The CDR3 sequence is 14 residues long. The DNA of the CDR3 is TGTGCCAGCAGCCGGGACAGACTGAACACTGAAGCTTTCTTT. This translates into CASSRDRLNTEAFF. The full variable domain, in which reference TRBV7-9 and TRBJ1-1 provide the parts outside the CDR3, is DTGVSQNPRHKITKRGQNVTFRCDPISEHNRLYWYRQTLGQGPEFLTYFQNEAQLEKSRLLSDRFSAERPKGSFSTLEIQRTEQGDSAMYLCASSRDRLNTEAFFGQGTRLTVV.

V gene TRBV6-1 combines with J gene TRBJ2-3, with 12 bases lining up with TRBD2. This CDR3 has 18 amino acids. Germline loops: CDR1 MNHNS, CDR2 SASEGT. V shed 0 bases and J 3 bases; nucleotides not matched to a gene: 7. The chain's CDR3 is CASSEALGTSGGTDTQYF. As DNA, the CDR3 is TGTGCCAGCAGTGAAGCGCTGGGAACTAGCGGGGGGACAGATACGCAGTATTTT.

The rearrangement uses TRBV14 and TRBJ1-1; D call uncertain. Germline V gene lookup returns CDR1 SGHDN and CDR2 FVKESK. Trimming cost V 5 bases and J 0 bases, with 7 bases left between them. The CDR3 length is 13 residues. The CDR3 loop is CASSELMNTEAFF. CDR3 nucleotide sequence: TGTGCCAGCAGCGAACTCATGAACACTGAAGCTTTCTTT. The variable domain in full, completed from reference TRBV14 and TRBJ1-1, reads EAGVTQFPSHSVIEKGQTVTLRCDPISGHDNLYWYRRVMGKEIKFLLHFVKESKQDESGMPNNRFLAERTGGTYSTLKVQPAELEDSGVYFCASSELMNTEAFFGQGTRLTVV.

This clone occurred once. This rearrangement joins TRBV7-2 to TRBJ1-1; TRBD1 agrees at 7 bases. Per germline, CDR1 SGHTA and CDR2 FQGNSA. This CDR3 comprises 15 residues. V trimming: 5 bases; J trimming: 3 bases; junction bases outside the gene matches: 9. DNA of the CDR3: TGTGCCAGCAGCCCGGGGACAGCTACTTACACTGAAGCTTTCTTT. The encoded protein is CASSPGTATYTEAFF. The whole variable domain, remainder taken from reference TRBV7-2 and TRBJ1-1, is GAGVSQSPSNKVTEKGKDVELRCDPISGHTALYWYRQSLGQGLEFLIYFQGNSAPDKSGLPSDRFSAERTGGSVSTLTIQRTQQEDSAVYLCASSPGTATYTEAFFGQGTRLTVV.

The V and J genes are TRBV27 and TRBJ1-1; TRBD1 agrees at 10 bases. The germline V gene has CDR1 MNHEY and CDR2 SMNVEV (reference sequence). CDR3 length equals 13 residues. J was trimmed by 6 bases and V by 8 bases; bases with no gene match: 6. CDR3 in amino acids: CASQQTGGPEAFF. The CDR3 DNA sequence: TGTGCCAGCCAACAGACAGGGGGCCCTGAAGCTTTCTTT.

The chain is built from TRBV7-6 and TRBJ2-1, with 9 bases fitting TRBD1. The CDR3 extends over 16 amino acids. Germline V gene lookup returns CDR1 SGHVS and CDR2 FNYEAQ. J lost 6 bases, V lost 3 bases, and 9 bases had no gene match. Here the CDR3 DNA reads TGTGCCAGCAGCTTCGGGACAGGGTTTCGCCTCAATGAGCAGTTCTTC. It yields the protein CASSFGTGFRLNEQFF.